This T cell receptor beta chain was captured in a study of technical replicates of blood from a few donors. The ends were cut back, 7 bases at V and 6 bases at J, with 10 bases in the middle. Germline V gene sequence: CDR1 MDHEN, CDR2 SYDVKM. This CDR3 spans 12 amino acids. Some clones are missing from TCRdb's copy, which holds only in-frame ones; the method was immunoSEQ multiplex PCR. The table includes 60,000 to 85,000 clones, roughly 94% detected once. The chain has TRBV28 and TRBJ1-5, with D unclear. This receptor was obtained from a human donor in good health. Material: T cells isolated from PBMCs. The CDR3, as DNA: TGTGCCAGCACGATCTATAGTCAGCCCCAGCATTTT. Protein product: CASTIYSQPQHF. Filled out from reference TRBV28 and TRBJ1-5, the complete variable domain reads DVKVTQSSRYLVKRTGEKVFLECVQDMDHENMFWYRQDPGLGLRLIYFSYDVKMKEKGDIPEGYSVSREKKERFSLILESASTNQTSMYLCASTIYSQPQHFGDGTRLSIL.